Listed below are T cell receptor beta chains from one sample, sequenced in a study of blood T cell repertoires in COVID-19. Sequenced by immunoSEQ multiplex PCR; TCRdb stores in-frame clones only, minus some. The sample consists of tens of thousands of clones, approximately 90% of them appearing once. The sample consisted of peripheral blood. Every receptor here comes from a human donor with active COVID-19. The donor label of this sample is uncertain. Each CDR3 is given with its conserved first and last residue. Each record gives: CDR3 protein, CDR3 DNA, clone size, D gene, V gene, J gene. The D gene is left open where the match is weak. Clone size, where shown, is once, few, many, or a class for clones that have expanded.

CASSRHVPTNEKLFF	TGTGCCAGCAGTCGACATGTTCCAACTAATGAAAAACTGTTTTTT	NA	NA	TRBV25-1	TRBJ1-4
CASSIARGSGNTIYF	TGTGCCAGTAGTATAGCACGCGGATCTGGAAACACCATATATTTT	NA	NA	TRBV19	TRBJ1-3
CASSPLGPEQGYEQYF	TGTGCCAGCAGCCCTTTGGGACCCGAACAGGGCTACGAGCAGTACTTC	NA	NA	TRBV5-6	TRBJ2-7
CASSRTGVGNTEAFF	TGTGCCAGCAGCCGGACAGGGGTTGGGAACACTGAAGCTTTCTTT	NA	TRBD1	TRBV9	TRBJ1-1
CASSPGQGYAEQYF	TGTGCCAGCAGCCCCGGACAGGGATATGCCGAGCAGTACTTC	NA	TRBD1	TRBV3-1/TRBV3-2	TRBJ2-7
CASPENSGANVLTF	TGTGCCAGCCCGGAGAACTCTGGGGCCAACGTCCTGACTTTC	NA	NA	TRBV7-9	TRBJ2-6
CASSKRDRWNQPQHF	TGTGCCAGCAGCAAAAGGGACAGGTGGAATCAGCCCCAGCATTTT	NA	TRBD1	TRBV5-6	TRBJ1-5
CASSAPRGVIETQYF	TGTGCCAGCAGTGCGCCGCGCGGGGTGATCGAGACCCAGTACTTC	NA	NA	TRBV6-2/TRBV6-3	TRBJ2-5
CASSLETGSNQPQHF	TGTGCCAGCAGCTTGGAGACAGGTAGCAATCAGCCCCAGCATTTT	NA	NA	TRBV5-8	TRBJ1-5
CASSFLAGANTGELFF	TGTGCCAGCAGCTTCTTAGCGGGAGCGAACACCGGGGAGCTGTTTTTT	NA	TRBD2	TRBV7-9	TRBJ2-2
CASSQEAGPEQFF	TGTGCCAGCAGTCAGGAGGCGGGGCCTGAGCAGTTCTTC	NA	NA	TRBV12-3/TRBV12-4	TRBJ2-1
CASSPGGLNTGELFF	TGTGCCAGCAGCCCGGGGGGACTGAACACCGGGGAGCTGTTTTTT	NA	TRBD2	TRBV4-2	TRBJ2-2
CASSERLAPRLEQYF	TGCGCCAGCAGTGAGAGACTAGCCCCCCGCCTCGAGCAGTACTTC	NA	TRBD2	TRBV10-2	TRBJ2-7
CASSDRGQGFGNTIYF	TGTGCCAGCAGTGACCGGGGACAGGGATTCGGAAACACCATATATTTT	NA	TRBD1	TRBV6-1	TRBJ1-3
CASSLIGGNTGELFF	TGTGCCAGCAGCTTAATAGGGGGAAACACCGGGGAGCTGTTTTTT	once	NA	TRBV7-3	TRBJ2-2
CASKGGSDNSPLHF	TGTGCCAGCAAAGGGGGTTCCGATAATTCACCCCTCCACTTT	NA	NA	TRBV2	TRBJ1-6
CAISESTGGGNQPQHF	TGTGCCATCAGTGAGTCAACAGGGGGAGGCAATCAGCCCCAGCATTTT	NA	TRBD1	TRBV10-3	TRBJ1-5
CASSFIRGYEQYF	TGTGCCAGCAGTTTTATCCGGGGGTACGAGCAGTACTTC	NA	NA	TRBV28	TRBJ2-7
CASSQGQGTYNEQFF	TGTGCCAGCAGCCAAGGGCAGGGTACCTACAATGAGCAGTTCTTC	NA	NA	TRBV16	TRBJ2-1
CASSLERDTEAFF	TGTGCCAGCAGTTTAGAGAGGGACACTGAAGCTTTCTTT	few	NA	TRBV27	TRBJ1-1
CASSYDSYSPLHF	TGTGCCAGCAGTTATGACAGCTATTCACCCCTCCACTTT	NA	NA	TRBV5-6	TRBJ1-6
CASSFSGNEQYF	TGTGCCAGCAGTTTCTCGGGTAACGAGCAGTACTTC	NA	NA	TRBV27	TRBJ2-7
CASSPTSGGSQEQYF	TGCGCCAGCAGCCCAACTAGCGGGGGGTCGCAGGAGCAGTACTTC	NA	TRBD2	TRBV5-1	TRBJ2-7
CASSFGIHRLSTDTQYF	TGTGCCAGCAGCTTTGGCATCCACAGGCTAAGCACAGATACGCAGTATTTT	NA	NA	TRBV5-6	TRBJ2-3
CASRNDVISGTEAFF	TGTGCCAGCAGAAACGACGTCATCTCGGGGACTGAAGCTTTCTTT	NA	NA	TRBV6-5	TRBJ1-1
CASSPPTGGFYEQYF	TGTGCCAGCAGCCCTCCGACAGGGGGGTTCTACGAGCAGTACTTC	NA	TRBD1	TRBV5-8	TRBJ2-7